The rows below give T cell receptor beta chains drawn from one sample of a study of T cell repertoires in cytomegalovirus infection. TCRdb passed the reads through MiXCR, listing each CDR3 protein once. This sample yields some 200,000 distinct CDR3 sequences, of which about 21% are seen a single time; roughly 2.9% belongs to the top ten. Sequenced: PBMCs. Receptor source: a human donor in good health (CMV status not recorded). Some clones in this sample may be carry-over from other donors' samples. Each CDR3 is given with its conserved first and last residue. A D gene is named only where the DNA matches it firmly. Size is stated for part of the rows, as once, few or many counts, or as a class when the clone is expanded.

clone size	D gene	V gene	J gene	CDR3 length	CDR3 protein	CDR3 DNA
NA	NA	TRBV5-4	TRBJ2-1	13	CASSQRVRNEQFF	TGTGCCAGCAGCCAGAGGGTCCGAAATGAGCAGTTCTTC
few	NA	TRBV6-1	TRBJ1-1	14	CASSYAGMNTEAFF	TGTGCCAGCAGTTATGCAGGGATGAACACTGAAGCTTTCTTT
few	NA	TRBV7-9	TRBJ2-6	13	CASSLLSANVLTF	TGTGCCAGCTCCCTCCTGTCGGCCAACGTCCTGACTTTC
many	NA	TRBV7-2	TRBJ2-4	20	CASSLAGRPTGPVAKNIQYF	TGTGCCAGCAGCTTAGCGGGGCGGCCGACTGGACCCGTAGCCAAAAACATTCAGTACTTC
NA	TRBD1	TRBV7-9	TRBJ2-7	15	CASSLYAGGSYEQYF	TGTGCCAGCAGCTTATACGCAGGGGGCTCCTACGAGCAGTACTTC
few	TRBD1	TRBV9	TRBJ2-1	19	CASSGTQGTSGRTYNEQFF	TGTGCCAGCAGCGGAACACAGGGGACCAGCGGCAGGACCTACAATGAGCAGTTCTTC
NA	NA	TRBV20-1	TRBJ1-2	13	CSARDRLGSGYTF	TGCAGTGCTAGAGATCGATTGGGTTCTGGCTACACCTTC
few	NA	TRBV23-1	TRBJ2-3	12	CASRGVQDTQYF	TGCGCCAGCAGGGGGGTTCAGGATACGCAGTATTTT
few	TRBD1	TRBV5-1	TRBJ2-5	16	CASSLGTGGLGETQYF	TGCGCCAGCAGCTTGGGGACAGGGGGTCTGGGAGAGACCCAGTACTTC
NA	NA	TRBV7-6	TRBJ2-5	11	CASGRGITQYF	TGTGCCTCAGGCAGGGGAATAACCCAGTACTTC
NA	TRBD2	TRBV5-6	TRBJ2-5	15	CASRPTGTSEETQYF	TGTGCCAGCAGACCCACCGGGACTAGCGAAGAGACCCAGTACTTC
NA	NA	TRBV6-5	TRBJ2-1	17	CASSYVSGGGPYNEQFF	TGTGCCAGCAGTTACGTTTCAGGGGGAGGGCCCTACAATGAGCAGTTCTTC
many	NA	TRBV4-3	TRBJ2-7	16	CASSPSGTGESYEQYF	TGCGCCAGCAGCCCTAGTGGGACGGGCGAATCCTACGAGCAGTACTTC
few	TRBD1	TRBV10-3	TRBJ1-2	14	CAISPGQGTYGYTF	TGTGCCATCAGCCCGGGACAGGGTACCTATGGCTACACCTTC
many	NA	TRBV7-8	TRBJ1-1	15	CASSLGSLRNTEAFF	TGTGCCAGCAGCTTAGGGTCTTTACGGAACACTGAAGCTTTCTTT
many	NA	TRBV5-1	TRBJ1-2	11	CASRSDYGYTF	TGCGCCAGCAGATCGGACTATGGCTACACCTTC
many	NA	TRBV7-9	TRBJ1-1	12	CASKGLNTEAFF	TGTGCCAGCAAGGGCCTGAACACTGAAGCTTTCTTT
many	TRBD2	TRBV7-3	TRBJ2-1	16	CASSPLADLSYNEQFF	TGTGCCAGCAGCCCGCTAGCGGATCTCTCCTACAATGAGCAGTTCTTC
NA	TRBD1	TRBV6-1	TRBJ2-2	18	CASSALVTGGAETGELFF	TGTGCCAGCAGTGCCCTAGTGACAGGGGGCGCAGAGACCGGGGAGCTGTTTTTT
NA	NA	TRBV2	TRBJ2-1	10	CASLGNEQFF	TGTGCCAGCCTAGGGAATGAGCAGTTCTTC
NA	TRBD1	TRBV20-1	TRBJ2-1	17	CSARGTGVGVSYNEQFF	TGCAGTGCTAGAGGAACAGGGGTTGGGGTGTCCTACAATGAGCAGTTCTTC
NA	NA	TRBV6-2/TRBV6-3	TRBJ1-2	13	CASVGLGADGYTF	TGTGCCAGCGTTGGGCTCGGGGCAGATGGCTACACCTTC
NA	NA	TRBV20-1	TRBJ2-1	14	CSASTGIIYNEQFF	TGCAGTGCTAGCACCGGGATAATCTACAATGAGCAGTTCTTC
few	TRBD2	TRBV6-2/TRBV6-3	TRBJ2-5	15	CASSPHQAGQETQYF	TGTGCCAGCAGTCCCCATCAAGCGGGGCAAGAGACCCAGTACTTC
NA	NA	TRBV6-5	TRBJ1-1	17	CASSYSHLGQRNTEAFF	TGTGCCAGCAGTTACTCTCACCTGGGACAAAGGAACACTGAAGCTTTCTTT
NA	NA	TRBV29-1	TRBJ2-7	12	CSGGRGNDEQYF	TGCAGCGGTGGACGGGGGAACGACGAGCAGTACTTC
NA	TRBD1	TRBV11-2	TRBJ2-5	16	CASSLGPGQGRETQYF	TGTGCCAGCAGCTTAGGCCCGGGACAGGGGCGAGAGACCCAGTACTTC
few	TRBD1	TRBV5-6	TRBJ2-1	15	CASSATGGKHNEQFF	TGTGCCAGCAGCGCGACAGGGGGAAAGCACAATGAGCAGTTCTTC
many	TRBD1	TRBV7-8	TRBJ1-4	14	CASSLGQGGEKLFF	TGTGCCAGCAGCTTGGGACAGGGCGGTGAAAAACTGTTTTTT
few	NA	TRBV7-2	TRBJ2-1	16	CASSHPQGLPNNEQFF	TGTGCCAGCAGCCACCCCCAAGGTCTTCCCAACAATGAGCAGTTCTTC
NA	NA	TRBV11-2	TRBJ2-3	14	CASSRSRQPDTQYF	TGTGCCAGCAGCCGTTCCCGGCAACCAGATACGCAGTATTTT
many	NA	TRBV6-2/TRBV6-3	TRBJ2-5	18	CASSYGRFVGDMQETQYF	TGTGCCAGCAGTTACGGGCGGTTTGTCGGGGACATGCAAGAGACCCAGTACTTC
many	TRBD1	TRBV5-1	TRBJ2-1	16	CASSPGQGVSYNEQFF	TGCGCCAGCAGCCCGGGACAGGGGGTCTCCTACAATGAGCAGTTCTTC
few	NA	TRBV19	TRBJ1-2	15	CASSIQRVPSYGYTF	TGTGCCAGTAGTATTCAGCGGGTTCCTTCCTATGGCTACACCTTC
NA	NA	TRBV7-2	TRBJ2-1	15	CASSLAVGSYNGQFF	TGTGCCAGCAGCTTAGCGGTGGGTAGCTACAATGGGCAGTTCTTC
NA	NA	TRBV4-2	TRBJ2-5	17	CVSSQGPGGINQETQYF	TGTGTCAGCAGCCAAGGACCAGGGGGGATTAACCAAGAGACCCAGTACTTC
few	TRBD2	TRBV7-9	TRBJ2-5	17	CASSRAGALFLQETQYF	TGTGCCAGCAGTCGAGCGGGGGCCCTCTTTCTTCAAGAGACCCAGTACTTC
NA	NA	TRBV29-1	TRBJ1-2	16	CSVEDGLAGANYGYTF	TGCAGCGTTGAAGATGGTCTGGCAGGGGCTAACTATGGCTACACCTTC
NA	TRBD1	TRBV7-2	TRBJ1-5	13	CASSLGRGRPLHF	TGTGCCAGCAGCTTGGGCAGGGGGAGGCCCCTGCATTTT
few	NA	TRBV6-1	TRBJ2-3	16	CASSHIRVRSTDTQYF	TGTGCCAGCAGTCATATCAGGGTTAGGAGCACAGATACGCAGTATTTT
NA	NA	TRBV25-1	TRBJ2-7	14	CASSEYPHGGAQYF	TGTGCCAGCAGTGAATATCCCCATGGGGGGGCGCAGTACTTC
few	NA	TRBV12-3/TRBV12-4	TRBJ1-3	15	CASPPVPNSGNTIYF	TGTGCCAGCCCCCCGGTTCCCAACTCTGGAAACACCATATATTTT
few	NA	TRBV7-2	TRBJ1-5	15	CASSYLWGSNQPQHF	TGTGCCAGCAGCTACCTTTGGGGGAGCAATCAGCCCCAGCATTTT
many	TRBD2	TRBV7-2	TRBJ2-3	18	CASSLIGLAALTTDTQYF	TGTGCCAGCAGCTTAATAGGACTAGCGGCCCTTACCACAGATACGCAGTATTTT
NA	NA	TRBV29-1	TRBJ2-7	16	CSVEGLRHQSSYEQYF	TGCAGCGTTGAAGGGCTGAGACACCAGAGCTCCTACGAGCAGTACTTC